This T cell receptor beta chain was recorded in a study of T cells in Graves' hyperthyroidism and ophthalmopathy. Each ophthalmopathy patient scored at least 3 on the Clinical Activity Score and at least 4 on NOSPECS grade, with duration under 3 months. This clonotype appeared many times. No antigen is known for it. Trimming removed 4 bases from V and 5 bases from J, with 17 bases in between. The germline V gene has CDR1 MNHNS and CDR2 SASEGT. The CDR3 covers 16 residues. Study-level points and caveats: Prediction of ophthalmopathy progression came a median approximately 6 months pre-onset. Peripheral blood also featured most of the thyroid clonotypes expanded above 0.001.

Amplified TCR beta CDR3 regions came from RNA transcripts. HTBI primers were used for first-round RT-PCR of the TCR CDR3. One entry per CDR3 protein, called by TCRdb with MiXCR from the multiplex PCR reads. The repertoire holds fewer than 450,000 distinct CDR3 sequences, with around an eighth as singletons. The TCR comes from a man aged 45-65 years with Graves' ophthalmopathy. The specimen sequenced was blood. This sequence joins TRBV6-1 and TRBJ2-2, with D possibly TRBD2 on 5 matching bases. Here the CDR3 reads CASSGALWEKTGELFF. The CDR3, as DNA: TGTGCCAGCAGTGGGGCTCTGTGGGAGAAAACCGGGGAGCTGTTTTTT.